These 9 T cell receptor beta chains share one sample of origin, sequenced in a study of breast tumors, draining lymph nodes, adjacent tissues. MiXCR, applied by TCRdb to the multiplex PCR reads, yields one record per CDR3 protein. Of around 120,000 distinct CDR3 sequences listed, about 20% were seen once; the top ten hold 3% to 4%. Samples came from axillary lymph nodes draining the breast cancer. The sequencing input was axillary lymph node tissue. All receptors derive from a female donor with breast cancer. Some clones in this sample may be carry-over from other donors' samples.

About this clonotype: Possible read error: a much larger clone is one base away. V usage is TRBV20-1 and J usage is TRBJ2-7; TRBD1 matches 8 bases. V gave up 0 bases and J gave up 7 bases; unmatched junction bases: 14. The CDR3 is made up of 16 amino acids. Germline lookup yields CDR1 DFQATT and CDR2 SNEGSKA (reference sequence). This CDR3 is CSARESGTGAYNEQYF. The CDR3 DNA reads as TGCAGTGCTAGAGAGTCCGGGACAGGCGCCTACAATGAGCAGTACTTC.

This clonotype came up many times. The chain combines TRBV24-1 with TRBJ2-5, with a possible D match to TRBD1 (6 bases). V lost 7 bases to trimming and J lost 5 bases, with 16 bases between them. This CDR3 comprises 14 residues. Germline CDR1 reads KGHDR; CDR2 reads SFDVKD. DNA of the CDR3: TGTGCCACCAGCTCCTCAGGAGACAGGGAGACCCAGTACTTC. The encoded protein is CATSSSGDRETQYF.

This CDR3 reads CSAREDGGQGAYEQYF. The CDR3 DNA reads TGCAGTGCTAGAGAAGATGGGGGACAGGGGGCCTACGAGCAGTACTTC. This chain connects TRBV20-1 to TRBJ2-7, with 11 bases lining up with TRBD1. Germline trimming cut 0 bases from V and 2 bases from J; bases unmatched to any gene: 6. This CDR3 has 16 amino acids. CDR1 and CDR2 (germline): DFQATT, SNEGSKA (reference sequence).

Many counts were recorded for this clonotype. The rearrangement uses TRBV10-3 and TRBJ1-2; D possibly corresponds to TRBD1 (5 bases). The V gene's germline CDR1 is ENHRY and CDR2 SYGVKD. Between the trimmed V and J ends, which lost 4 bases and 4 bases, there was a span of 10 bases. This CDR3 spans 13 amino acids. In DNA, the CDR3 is TGTGCCATCAGTGTAGGGACGGCCTATGGCTACACCTTC. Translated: CAISVGTAYGYTF.

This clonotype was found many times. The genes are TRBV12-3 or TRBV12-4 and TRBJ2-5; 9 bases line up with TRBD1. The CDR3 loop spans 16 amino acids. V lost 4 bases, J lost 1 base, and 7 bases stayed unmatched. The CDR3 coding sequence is TGTGCCAGCAGTTCGACAGGGGGGGCGAGCCAAGAGACCCAGTACTTC. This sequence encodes CASSSTGGASQETQYF.

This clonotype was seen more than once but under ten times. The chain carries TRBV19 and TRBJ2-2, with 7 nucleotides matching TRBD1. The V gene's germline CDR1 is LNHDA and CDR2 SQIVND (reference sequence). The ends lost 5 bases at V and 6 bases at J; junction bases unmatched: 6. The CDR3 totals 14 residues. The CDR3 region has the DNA TGTGCCAGTAGTTCGAGACAGGGACCCGGGGAGCTGTTTTTT. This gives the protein CASSSRQGPGELFF. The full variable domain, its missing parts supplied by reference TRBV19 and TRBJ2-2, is DGGITQSPKYLFRKEGQNVTLSCEQNLNHDAMYWYRQDPGQGLRLIYYSQIVNDFQKGDIAEGYSVSREKKESFPLTVTSAQKNPTAFYLCASSSRQGPGELFFGEGSRLTVL.

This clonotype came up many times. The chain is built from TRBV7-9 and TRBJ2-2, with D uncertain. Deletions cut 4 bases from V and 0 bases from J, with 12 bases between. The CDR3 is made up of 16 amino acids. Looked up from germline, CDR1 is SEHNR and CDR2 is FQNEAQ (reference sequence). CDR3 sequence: CASSSPGRANTGELFF. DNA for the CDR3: TGTGCCAGCAGCTCACCGGGCAGAGCGAACACCGGGGAGCTGTTTTTT.

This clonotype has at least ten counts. The CDR3 here is CASSLDIRSGNTIYF. The DNA for the CDR3 is TGTGCCAGCAGCCTGGACATTCGCTCTGGAAACACCATATATTTT. The chain joins TRBV7-2 to TRBJ1-3; D possibly corresponds to TRBD1 (5 bases). The V gene lost 5 bases and the J gene lost 0 bases, with 11 bases spanning the gap. In germline, CDR1 is SGHTA, CDR2 FQGNSA. The CDR3 contains 15 residues.

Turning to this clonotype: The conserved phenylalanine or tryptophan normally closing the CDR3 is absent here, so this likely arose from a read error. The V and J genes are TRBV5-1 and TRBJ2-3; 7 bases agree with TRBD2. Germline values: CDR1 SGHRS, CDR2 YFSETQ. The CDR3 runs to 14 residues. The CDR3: CACSLSGGTDTQYL. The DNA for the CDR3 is TGCGCCTGCAGCTTGAGCGGGGGCACAGATACGCAGTATCTT.